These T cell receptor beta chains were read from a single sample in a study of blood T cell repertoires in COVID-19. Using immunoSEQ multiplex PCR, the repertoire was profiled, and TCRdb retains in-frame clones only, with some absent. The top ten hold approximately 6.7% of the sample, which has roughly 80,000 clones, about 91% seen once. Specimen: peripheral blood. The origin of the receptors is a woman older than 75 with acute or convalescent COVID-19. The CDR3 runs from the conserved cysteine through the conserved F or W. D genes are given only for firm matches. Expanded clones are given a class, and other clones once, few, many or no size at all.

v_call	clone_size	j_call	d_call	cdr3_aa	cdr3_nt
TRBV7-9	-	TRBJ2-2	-	CASSKLINTGELFF	TGTGCCAGCAGCAAACTAATAAACACCGGGGAGCTGTTTTTT
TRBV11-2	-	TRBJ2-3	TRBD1	CASRLTGENTDTQYF	TGTGCCAGCAGGCTGACAGGGGAGAACACAGATACGCAGTATTTT
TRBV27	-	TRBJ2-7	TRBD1	CASSSGTGGPYEQYF	TGTGCCAGCAGTTCCGGGACAGGGGGTCCCTACGAGCAGTACTTC
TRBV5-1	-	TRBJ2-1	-	CASSPDPRLYNEQFF	TGCGCCAGCAGCCCCGACCCACGACTCTACAATGAGCAGTTCTTC
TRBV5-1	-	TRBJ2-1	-	CASSLDPQGGTEQFF	TGCGCCAGCAGCTTAGATCCCCAGGGAGGTACTGAGCAGTTCTTC
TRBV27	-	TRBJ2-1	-	CASSFDRSYNEQFF	TGTGCCAGCAGTTTCGACAGGTCCTACAATGAGCAGTTCTTC
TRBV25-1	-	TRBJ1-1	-	CASSEAGFGPANTEAFF	TGTGCCAGCAGTGAAGCGGGGTTTGGACCGGCGAACACTGAAGCTTTCTTT
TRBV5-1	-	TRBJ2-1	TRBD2	CASSLGSGGSSYNEQFF	TGCGCCAGCAGCTTGGGAAGCGGGGGAAGCTCCTACAATGAGCAGTTCTTC
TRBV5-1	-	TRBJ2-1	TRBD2	CASGLATSYNEQFF	TGCGCCAGCGGACTAGCGACTAGTTACAATGAGCAGTTCTTC
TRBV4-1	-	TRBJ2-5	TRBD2	CAVCVTARAGFRETQYF	TGCGCCGTTTGCGTTACAGCAAGAGCGGGATTCCGAGAGACCCAGTACTTC
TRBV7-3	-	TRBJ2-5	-	CASSLTGGQETQYF	TGTGCCAGCAGCTTAACGGGGGGTCAAGAGACCCAGTACTTC
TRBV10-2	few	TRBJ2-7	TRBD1	CASSGGQGGYEQYF	TGCGCCAGCAGTGGAGGACAGGGGGGCTACGAGCAGTACTTC
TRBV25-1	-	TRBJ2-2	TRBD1	CASRQGTAGELFF	TGTGCCAGCAGACAGGGGACGGCCGGGGAGCTGTTTTTT
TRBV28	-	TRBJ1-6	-	CAARGLNSPLHF	TGTGCCGCCCGGGGACTAAATTCACCCCTCCACTTT
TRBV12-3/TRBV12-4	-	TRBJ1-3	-	CASSLQGLQLGF	TGTGCCAGCAGTTTACAGGGTCTCCAACTCGGGTTT
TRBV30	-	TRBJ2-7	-	CAWSQGVSYEQYF	TGTGCCTGGAGCCAAGGGGTCTCCTACGAGCAGTACTTC
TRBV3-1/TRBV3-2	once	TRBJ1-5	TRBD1	CASSLTGGTNQPQHF	TGTGCCAGCAGCCTGACAGGGGGAACGAATCAGCCCCAGCATTTT
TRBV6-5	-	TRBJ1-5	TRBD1	CAGGTGVNQPQHF	TGTGCCGGGGGTACAGGGGTCAATCAGCCCCAGCATTTT
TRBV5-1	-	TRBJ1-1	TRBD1	CASNLQGSDTEAFF	TGCGCCAGCAACTTACAGGGGTCTGACACTGAAGCTTTCTTT
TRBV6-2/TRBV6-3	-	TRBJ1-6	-	CASSYSTTHQALHF	TGTGCCAGCAGTTACTCGACTACCCACCAGGCCCTCCACTTT
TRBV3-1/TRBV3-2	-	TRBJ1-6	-	CASSQSYRQAGRNSPLHF	TGTGCCAGCAGCCAATCTTACCGACAGGCTGGGCGAAATTCACCCCTCCACTTT
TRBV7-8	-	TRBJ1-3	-	CASSAGDRNTIYF	TGTGCCAGCAGCGCCGGGGACAGAAACACCATATATTTT
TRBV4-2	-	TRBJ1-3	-	CASSQDGRMGSGNTIYF	TGTGCCAGCAGCCAAGATGGGAGGATGGGCTCTGGAAACACCATATATTTT
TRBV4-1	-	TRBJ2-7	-	CASSQVEGMFYEQYF	TGCGCCAGCAGCCAAGTCGAGGGAATGTTCTACGAGCAGTACTTC
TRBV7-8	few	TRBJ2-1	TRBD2	CASSLILAGGHYNEQFF	TGTGCCAGCAGCTTAATTCTAGCGGGAGGGCATTACAATGAGCAGTTCTTC
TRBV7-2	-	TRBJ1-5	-	CASSLTGHDQPQHF	TGTGCCAGCAGCCTTACAGGGCACGATCAGCCCCAGCATTTT
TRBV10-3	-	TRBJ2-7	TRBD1	CAISESGQDYEQYF	TGTGCCATCAGTGAGTCCGGACAGGACTACGAGCAGTACTTC
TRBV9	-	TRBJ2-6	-	CASSVGSSGANVLTF	TGTGCCAGCAGCGTAGGGAGCTCTGGGGCCAACGTCCTGACTTTC
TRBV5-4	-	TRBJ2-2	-	CASSLEGSRAGELFF	TGTGCCAGCAGCTTGGAAGGTAGCAGGGCCGGGGAGCTGTTTTTT
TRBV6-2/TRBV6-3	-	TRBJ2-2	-	CASSYVEGGPGGELFF	TGTGCCAGCAGTTATGTTGAGGGGGGGCCCGGAGGGGAGCTGTTTTTT
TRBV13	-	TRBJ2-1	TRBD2	CASSPRLAGGGEQFF	TGTGCCAGCAGCCCCCGACTAGCGGGAGGAGGTGAGCAGTTCTTC
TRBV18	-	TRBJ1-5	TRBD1	CASSQGAPNQPQHF	TGTGCCAGCTCACAGGGGGCCCCCAATCAGCCCCAGCATTTT
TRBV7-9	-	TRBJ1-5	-	CASSLAGAYNQPQHF	TGTGCCAGCAGCTTAGCAGGGGCTTATAATCAGCCCCAGCATTTT
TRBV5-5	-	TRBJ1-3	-	CASSLVGIDSGNTIYF	TGTGCCAGCAGCTTGGTGGGCATAGACTCTGGAAACACCATATATTTT
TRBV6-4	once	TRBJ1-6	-	CASKARGSPLHF	TGTGCCAGCAAAGCCAGAGGTTCACCCCTCCACTTT
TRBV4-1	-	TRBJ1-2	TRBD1	CASSQDGPGGGYTF	TGCGCCAGCAGCCAAGATGGGCCAGGGGGGGGCTACACCTTC
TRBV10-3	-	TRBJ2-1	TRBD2	CAISVRGDEQFF	TGTGCCATCAGTGTTCGGGGGGATGAGCAGTTCTTC
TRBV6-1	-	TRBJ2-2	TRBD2	CASSEMVAGVGGELFF	TGTGCCAGCAGTGAAATGGTAGCGGGAGTTGGCGGGGAGCTGTTTTTT
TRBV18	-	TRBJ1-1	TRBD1	CASSRTGSNGQAFF	TGTGCCAGCTCAAGGACAGGGTCGAATGGTCAAGCTTTCTTT
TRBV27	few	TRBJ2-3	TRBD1	CASSPLTGTTDTQYF	TGTGCCAGCAGTCCACTGACAGGGACCACAGATACGCAGTATTTT